Below, 19 T cell receptor beta chains from the same sample are listed, as sequenced in a study of brain T cells in children with intractable seizures. Time point described: blood from clinic visit 5 months post-surgery; TSC patient then seizure free. Libraries were prepared by immunoSEQ multiplex PCR; TCRdb keeps only in-frame clonotypes and omits some of them. This repertoire shows around 340,000 clones, about 93% found once; its top ten account for 5.7%. Sample: peripheral blood, taken 4 to 5 months after surgery. These TCRs come from a boy younger than two with tuberous sclerosis and intractable seizures.

The rearrangement joins TRBV7-9 to TRBJ2-2, with a tentative D call TRBD2 (6 bases). Germline CDR1 and CDR2: SEHNR and FQNEAQ (reference sequence). The V end was cut by 6 bases, the J end by 1 base, with 15 bases between. The length of the CDR3 is 16 residues. The CDR3 DNA reads TGTGCCAGCAGTGCCTACCGGGACTTGAACACCGGGGAGCTGTTTTTT. This sequence encodes CASSAYRDLNTGELFF.

V and J are TRBV30 and TRBJ2-1; 13 bases fit TRBD2. The V gene's germline CDR1 is GTSNPN and CDR2 SVGIG (reference sequence). The V segment lost 1 base and the J segment 5 bases; nucleotides outside the gene matches: 14. The CDR3 has 19 amino acids. The CDR3 coding sequence is TGTGCCTGGAGTGGGGGGCGAACCGGGACTAGCGGGACTAACAATGAGCAGTTCTTC. Translation gives CAWSGGRTGTSGTNNEQFF.

This clone was seen at least ten times. The rearrangement links TRBV23-1 to TRBJ2-7; 8 bases match TRBD1. TRBV23-1 falls under the ORF class, with uncertain function. This CDR3 region has 18 residues. V dropped 2 bases and J dropped 1; count of bases not matched to a gene: 13. The CDR3 here is CASSQVEQGGPRSYEQYF. DNA for the CDR3: TGCGCCAGCAGTCAAGTGGAACAGGGGGGACCTCGATCCTACGAGCAGTACTTC.

The chain uses TRBV6-5 and TRBJ2-7, with 11 bases lining up with TRBD2. Germline trimming cut 7 bases from V and 6 bases from J; bases unmatched to any gene: 5. Germline V gene sequence: CDR1 MNHEY, CDR2 SVGAGI. The CDR3 is 13 amino acids. CDR3 region: CASIGTSGSEQYF. CDR3 nucleotides: TGTGCCAGCATCGGTACTAGCGGGAGCGAGCAGTACTTC.

The chain employs TRBV3-1 (or the pseudogene TRBV3-2) and TRBJ1-1; no definite D call. The germline V gene has CDR1 LGHDT and CDR2 YNNKEL (reference sequence). The ends were cut back, 1 base at V and 0 bases at J, with 18 bases in the middle. The CDR3 runs to 18 residues. CDR3 in DNA: TGTGCCAGCAGCCAAGGGGGTTATGGGTCAATTCTGAACACTGAAGCTTTCTTT. Translation gives CASSQGGYGSILNTEAFF.

V is TRBV5-1 and J is TRBJ2-2; D call uncertain. The V end was cut by 1 base, the J end by 2 bases, with 9 bases between. CDR1 is SGHRS, CDR2 YFSETQ, per germline. There are 15 residues in the CDR3. The CDR3 protein is CASSLSQINTGELFF. As DNA, the CDR3 is TGCGCCAGCAGCTTGAGCCAGATCAACACCGGGGAGCTGTTTTTT.

The V and J genes are TRBV29-1 and TRBJ1-1; tentative D call: TRBD1 (5 bases). CDR1 is SQVTM, CDR2 ANQGSEA, per germline. CDR3 length: 14 amino acids. Trimming took 7 bases from V and 1 from J, leaving 16 bases between them. CDR3 coding DNA: TGCAGCGCCTACCGGGGGGGAAAGAACACTGAAGCTTTCTTT. Amino acids: CSAYRGGKNTEAFF.

This CDR3 reads CASSDSSNQPQHF. The DNA for the CDR3 is TGTGCCAGCAGTGACAGTAGCAATCAGCCCCAGCATTTT. The gene calls are TRBV25-1 and TRBJ1-5; D call uncertain. There are 13 residues in the CDR3. The V and J ends lost 3 bases and 0 bases respectively, with 3 bases between them. The germline V gene has CDR1 MGHDK and CDR2 SYGVNS.

The gene calls are TRBV4-1 and TRBJ2-7, with TRBD2 matching over 8 bases. CDR3 length: 16 amino acids. Germline V gene sequence: CDR1 MGHRA, CDR2 YSYEKL. Trimming removed 1 base from V and 0 bases from J; junction bases left unmatched: 5. CDR3 DNA: TGCGCCAGCAGCCAAGGAAGCGGGGGTCCCTCCTACGAGCAGTACTTC. Protein: CASSQGSGGPSYEQYF.

This clone was recorded once. The chain is built from TRBV4-1 and TRBJ2-5; 15 positions match TRBD2. This CDR3 has 15 residues. Germline CDR1 MGHRA, CDR2 YSYEKL. J was trimmed by 4 bases and V by 4 bases; bases with no gene match: 1. The CDR3 nucleotides read TGCGCCAGCAGCCTGGGACTAGCGGGGGGAGAGACCCAGTACTTC. It codes for CASSLGLAGGETQYF.

CDR3 in DNA: TGCGCCAGCAGCTTGGCAGGGGATACTGAAGCTTTCTTT. Protein: CASSLAGDTEAFF. This chain uses TRBV5-1 with TRBJ1-1, with D tentatively TRBD1 (6 bases). The CDR3 runs to 13 residues. Trimming took off 0 bases at V and 5 bases at J, with 8 bases between the two ends. CDR1 SGHRS and CDR2 YFSETQ come from the germline V gene.

This clone was observed a single time. This CDR3 reads CASSLMMGFSGANVLTF. For the CDR3, the DNA is TGTGCCAGCAGCTTAATGATGGGTTTCTCTGGGGCCAACGTCCTGACTTTC. J is TRBJ2-6 and V is TRBV5-6; D call uncertain. The CDR3 loop spans 17 amino acids. The V gene lost 2 bases and the J gene lost 0 bases, with 12 bases spanning the gap. CDR1 is SGHDT, CDR2 YYEEEE, per germline.

This clone appeared once. This chain joins TRBV30 and TRBJ1-1, with D tentatively TRBD1 (6 bases). Germline-derived CDR1 and CDR2 are GTSNPN and SVGIG (reference sequence). The CDR3 is made up of 15 amino acids. The V end lost 2 bases, the J end lost 2 bases, and 15 bases lay between the germline ends. Here the CDR3 DNA reads TGTGCCTGGAGTACTTCCGGGACACATAACACTGAAGCTTTCTTT. Its protein product is CAWSTSGTHNTEAFF.

This chain links TRBV3-1 (or the pseudogene TRBV3-2) with TRBJ2-3; 7 nucleotides align to TRBD2. This CDR3 comprises 16 residues. With V trimmed by 1 base and J by 5 bases, 9 bases remained unmatched. Germline V gives CDR1 LGHDT, CDR2 YNNKEL (reference sequence). The CDR3 is CASSQVPAGDGDTQYF. The DNA for the CDR3 is TGTGCCAGCAGCCAAGTACCGGCGGGAGATGGAGATACGCAGTATTTT.

The chain recombines TRBV12-3 or TRBV12-4 with TRBJ1-1; unclear D gene. The CDR3 has 11 amino acids. V lost 0 bases, J lost 7 bases, and 3 bases lay in between. CDR3 nucleotides: TGTGCCAGCAGTTTAGCTCTTGAAGCTTTCTTT. It translates to CASSLALEAFF.

The chain uses TRBV12-5 and TRBJ2-5; D could derive from TRBD1 or TRBD2 (5 bases each). The CDR3 totals 16 residues. CDR1 is LGHNT and CDR2 is FRNRAP in the germline V gene. V was pared by 6 bases and J by 1 base, with 18 bases between. The CDR3 sequence: CASGPGTLLIQETQYF. The CDR3 DNA reads as TGTGCTAGTGGACCCGGGACCCTCCTGATCCAAGAGACCCAGTACTTC.

This clone occurred once. The chain has TRBV5-1 and TRBJ1-3; 7 nucleotides line up with TRBD1. The CDR3 covers 17 residues. The germline CDR1 and CDR2 sequences are SGHRS and YFSETQ. Losses at the gene ends were 3 bases for V and 0 bases for J; bases not matched to a gene: 9. CDR3 sequence reads: CASSSTGARGSGNTIYF. The DNA for the CDR3 is TGCGCCAGCAGCTCAACAGGGGCTCGGGGCTCTGGAAACACCATATATTTT.

V and J are TRBV3-1 (or the pseudogene TRBV3-2) and TRBJ2-5, with TRBD2 as a possible D gene (6 bases). V lost 3 bases to trimming and J lost 7 bases, with 12 bases between them. Per germline, CDR1 LGHDT and CDR2 YNNKEL (reference sequence). The CDR3 consists of 13 residues. CDR3 coding DNA: TGTGCCAGCAGCCAGGACCGGGGAGGGACCCAGTACTTC. It encodes CASSQDRGGTQYF.

The chain couples TRBV30 to TRBJ2-3, with TRBD2 matching 11 bases. The CDR3 totals 15 residues. Unmatched junction bases numbered 3, after V lost 0 bases and J lost 4 bases. In germline, CDR1 is GTSNPN, CDR2 SVGIG (reference sequence). The CDR3 reads CAWSVTSGMADTQYF. The CDR3 DNA sequence: TGTGCCTGGAGTGTGACTAGCGGGATGGCAGATACGCAGTATTTT.